This T cell receptor beta chain was sequenced for a study of CD8 T cells in Susac syndrome. An input of about 0.5 to 1 ug of RNA was subjected to reverse transcription using random hexamers. TCRdb redid the calling of the immunoSEQ multiplex PCR reads with MiXCR, one entry per CDR3 protein. The sample lists about 300,000 distinct CDR3 sequences; almost 85% were seen once. The study sequenced TCR beta in blood CD8+ and CD4+ T cells. The clonotype originates from a human donor with multiple sclerosis. Material: CD8+ T cells from PBMCs.

The CDR3 sequence: CASAGQGAIDTQYF. The CDR3 DNA follows: TGTGCCAGCGCGGGACAGGGGGCAATAGATACGCAGTATTTT. This sequence joins TRBV28 and TRBJ2-3; 12 bases fit TRBD1. The CDR3 is made up of 14 amino acids. CDR1 and CDR2 from the germline V gene are MDHEN and SYDVKM. The J segment lost 5 bases and the V segment lost 8 bases, leaving 5 bases of the junction unmatched.